These 25 T cell receptor beta chains came from one sample sequenced in a study of cytomegalovirus exposure and HLA in healthy donors. PCR primers comprised 60 Vbeta and 13 Jbeta primers. Sequenced by immunoSEQ multiplex PCR; TCRdb stores in-frame clones only, minus some. The top ten hold 5.5% to 7.5% of the sample, which has about 180,000 clones, about four fifths seen once. The sample consisted of PBMCs. These TCRs come from a young man in good health and CMV-seropositive.

This clone was detected a few times. The chain has TRBV11-2 and TRBJ2-7; 9 nucleotides line up with TRBD1. Germline V lookup: CDR1 SGHAT, CDR2 FQNNGV. CDR3 length: 11 residues. Trimming at V came to 4 bases and at J to 12 bases, leaving 4 bases not matched to a gene. The CDR3 here is CASSYGTGLYF. In DNA, the CDR3 is TGTGCCAGCAGCTACGGGACAGGGTTGTACTTC. Full variable domain (remainder filled in from reference TRBV11-2 and TRBJ2-7): EAGVAQSPRYKIIEKRQSVAFWCNPISGHATLYWYQQILGQGPKLLIQFQNNGVVDDSQLPKDRFSAERLKGVDSTLKIQPAKLEDSAVYLCASSYGTGLYFGPGTRLTVT.

In nucleotides, the CDR3 is TGTGCCAGCAGCCGAGACGGCTACCTCAGGGCAGATACGCAGTATTTT. Protein: CASSRDGYLRADTQYF. The chain couples TRBV7-2 to TRBJ2-3, with D possibly TRBD1 on 5 matching bases. CDR1 and CDR2 from the germline V gene are SGHTA and FQGNSA. The CDR3 runs 16 residues. V was clipped by 5 bases and J by 4 bases, with 19 bases between them.

V is TRBV7-6 and J is TRBJ1-6; D gene uncertain. The V and J ends lost 2 bases and 6 bases respectively, with 5 bases between them. The CDR3 is 13 residues long. Germline CDR1 and CDR2: SGHVS and FNYEAQ. DNA for the CDR3: TGTGCCAGCAGCTTAACTATTAATTCACCCCTCCACTTT. Its protein is CASSLTINSPLHF.

The chain joins TRBV6-6 to TRBJ2-1; TRBD2 agrees at 9 bases. In germline, CDR1 is MNHNY, CDR2 SVGAGI (reference sequence). The CDR3 sequence is 14 residues long. Trimming removed 6 bases from V and 9 bases from J; junction bases left unmatched: 9. The CDR3 DNA reads as TGTGCCAGCAGAGTAGCGGGAGAGGACGGTGAGCAGTTCTTC. Residues: CASRVAGEDGEQFF.

The rearrangement links TRBV5-6 to TRBJ2-1; 10 nucleotides agree with TRBD1. V trimming: 4 bases; J trimming: 8 bases; junction bases outside the gene matches: 9. This CDR3 is 15 amino acids long. Germline lookup yields CDR1 SGHDT and CDR2 YYEEEE. The CDR3 sequence: CASSTRGTGEDEQFF. The DNA for the CDR3 is TGTGCCAGCAGCACCCGAGGGACAGGGGAGGATGAGCAGTTCTTC.

The V gene is TRBV27, the J gene TRBJ2-7; 7 bases agree with TRBD2. The trim removed 5 bases at V and 5 bases at J, leaving 18 bases unmatched. The CDR3 is 17 amino acids. Germline lookup yields CDR1 MNHEY and CDR2 SMNVEV (reference sequence). As DNA, the CDR3 is TGTGCCAGCAGTCGGGACTTAGCAATTCGGGGGGTGGACGAGCAGTACTTC. This sequence encodes CASSRDLAIRGVDEQYF.

The J gene is TRBJ2-3, the V gene TRBV9; 10 positions agree with TRBD2. The germline V gene encodes CDR1 SGDLS and CDR2 YYNGEE. V shed 4 bases, J shed 5 bases, and the junction held 13 bases outside the gene matches. CDR3 size: 17 residues. Here the CDR3 reads CASSPQIAGGLGDTQYF. In nucleotides, the CDR3 is TGTGCCAGCAGCCCCCAAATAGCGGGGGGCCTAGGAGATACGCAGTATTTT.

V usage is TRBV27 and J usage is TRBJ2-7; 7 bases match TRBD1. J gave up 0 bases and V 5 bases, and 4 bases lay outside the gene matches. CDR1 and CDR2 (germline): MNHEY, SMNVEV (reference sequence). The CDR3 spans 14 residues. The CDR3 bases are TGTGCCAGCAGTCCCGGGACAGACTCCTACGAGCAGTACTTC. It encodes CASSPGTDSYEQYF.

V gene TRBV6-1 combines with J gene TRBJ2-7; the D gene is possibly TRBD1 (8 bases). The CDR3 extends over 15 amino acids. V lost 7 bases, J lost 1 base, and 17 bases lay in between. Germline V gene data show CDR1 as MNHNS and CDR2 as SASEGT. Here the CDR3 reads CASINDRGGSYEQYF. The DNA for the CDR3 is TGTGCCAGCATTAACGACAGGGGAGGGTCCTACGAGCAGTACTTC.

V and J are TRBV25-1 and TRBJ2-2; D is possibly TRBD1 (5 bases). The CDR3 contains 17 residues. Germline CDR1 is MGHDK and CDR2 is SYGVNS. Deletions cut 6 bases from V and 1 base from J, with 18 bases between. DNA of the CDR3: TGTGCCAGCAGCAGGGCCCTAGGCAGTCTGAACACCGGGGAGCTGTTTTTT. Translation gives CASSRALGSLNTGELFF.

This clone appeared once. The chain is built from TRBV4-2 and TRBJ2-2; perhaps TRBD2 as D (6 bases). V was shortened by 2 bases and J by 1 base, with 14 bases between the two germline ends. Germline CDR1 LGHNA, CDR2 YNFKEQ. This CDR3 has 17 residues. CDR3 in amino acids: CASSQLTSSGNTGELFF. As DNA, the CDR3 is TGTGCCAGCAGCCAACTCACTAGCTCTGGGAACACCGGGGAGCTGTTTTTT.

V is TRBV29-1 and J is TRBJ1-2, with 11 bases aligning to TRBD1. V shed 4 bases, J shed 8 bases, and the junction held 9 bases outside the gene matches. The CDR3 contains 14 residues. Germline CDR1 and CDR2: SQVTM and ANQGSEA. CDR3 sequence (DNA): TGCAGCGTTGCCCCGGACAGGGGGCGGGGAGGCTACACCTTC. This translates into CSVAPDRGRGGYTF.

The V and J genes are TRBV5-1 and TRBJ2-1, with 10 bases that match TRBD2. Germline CDR1 is SGHRS and CDR2 is YFSETQ. The CDR3 is 17 residues long. The V segment lost 0 bases and the J segment 7 bases; nucleotides outside the gene matches: 10. The CDR3 region is CASSLGVAGGTTNEQFF. CDR3 nucleotide sequence: TGCGCCAGCAGCTTGGGGGTAGCGGGGGGAACGACGAATGAGCAGTTCTTC.

The V gene is TRBV1, the J gene TRBJ1-4; the listed D gene, TRBD1, was not tested against the DNA. TRBV1 is labeled a pseudogene. The CDR3 has 16 amino acids. This CDR3 reads CTSSQEGHRVGEKLFF. In nucleotides, the CDR3 is TGCACCAGCAGCCAAGAAGGACACAGGGTAGGCGAAAAACTGTTTTTT.

CDR3 in amino acids: CASSYSGNSYNEQFF. The CDR3 DNA follows: TGTGCCAGCAGCTATAGCGGGAACTCCTACAATGAGCAGTTCTTC. The chain couples TRBV7-9 to TRBJ2-1; 8 bases agree with TRBD2. The J segment lost 0 bases and the V segment lost 4 bases, leaving 2 bases of the junction unmatched. Per the germline V gene, CDR1 is SEHNR and CDR2 is FQNEAQ (reference sequence). This CDR3 is built from 15 residues.

This clone is a singleton in its sample. The genes are TRBV4-1 and TRBJ1-4; 8 bases are shared with TRBD1. Germline trimming cut 1 base from V and 4 bases from J; bases unmatched to any gene: 11. Germline V lookup: CDR1 MGHRA, CDR2 YSYEKL. This CDR3 spans 18 amino acids. The CDR3 protein is CASSQGLIRTGLNEKLFF. Written as DNA, the CDR3 is TGCGCCAGCAGCCAAGGCTTAATCAGGACAGGGCTTAATGAAAAACTGTTTTTT.

Here the CDR3 reads CATSSERQAYEQYF. Here the CDR3 DNA reads TGTGCCACCAGCAGTGAGAGACAGGCCTACGAGCAGTACTTC. The gene calls are TRBV15 and TRBJ2-7; perhaps TRBD1 as D (6 bases). The CDR3 is 14 residues long. Trimming removed 3 bases from V and 2 bases from J, with 11 bases in between. From germline, CDR1 is LNHNV and CDR2 YYDKDF (reference sequence).

The V call is TRBV19, the J call TRBJ2-1; 13 bases match TRBD2. The CDR3 is 17 residues long. The germline V gene encodes CDR1 LNHDA and CDR2 SQIVND (reference sequence). V lost 3 bases and J lost 4; bases outside the gene matches: 6. CDR3 nucleotide sequence: TGTGCCAGTAGTATCCCTCCACTAGCGGGAGGGTACAATGAGCAGTTCTTC. It encodes CASSIPPLAGGYNEQFF.

The genes are TRBV27 and TRBJ2-7; D remains ambiguous. The germline V and J ends were trimmed by 2 bases and 0 bases, with 8 bases remaining between them. This CDR3 contains 14 residues. Germline V lookup: CDR1 MNHEY, CDR2 SMNVEV (reference sequence). CDR3 DNA sequence: TGTGCCAGCAGTTTAACCGTCAGCTCCTACGAGCAGTACTTC. Its protein product is CASSLTVSSYEQYF.

The CDR3 region is CASSHVGGVTGDEQYF. CDR3 sequence (DNA): TGCGCCAGCAGCCATGTAGGCGGGGTTACCGGCGACGAGCAGTACTTC. V gene TRBV4-3 combines with J gene TRBJ2-7; TRBD2 is a possible D gene (6 bases). Germline CDR1 LGHNA, CDR2 YSLEER. V was clipped by 3 bases and J by 5 bases, with 20 bases between them. The CDR3 has 16 amino acids.

The rearrangement links TRBV5-1 to TRBJ2-5; 7 bases agree with TRBD2. Germline V gene lookup returns CDR1 SGHRS and CDR2 YFSETQ. V shed 4 bases, J shed 0 bases, and the junction held 12 bases outside the gene matches. The CDR3 is made up of 17 amino acids. The CDR3 loop reads CASSNHYGTTYQETQYF. The CDR3 DNA sequence: TGCGCCAGCAGCAACCACTACGGGACTACGTACCAAGAGACCCAGTACTTC.

The CDR3 loop reads CASSLYSNQPQHF. In nucleotides, the CDR3 is TGTGCCAGCAGTTTATATAGCAATCAGCCCCAGCATTTT. This sequence joins TRBV2 and TRBJ1-5; no reliable D call. Trimming took 5 bases from V and 0 from J, leaving 5 bases between them. Germline V lookup: CDR1 SNHLY, CDR2 FYNNEI. The CDR3 consists of 13 residues.

CDR3 protein: CASSQSTTGRYGYTF. Here the CDR3 DNA reads TGTGCCAGCAGTCAGTCCACAACTGGGCGTTATGGCTACACCTTC. This chain uses TRBV6-1 with TRBJ1-2; D remains unclear. There are 15 residues in the CDR3. Trimming took 5 bases from V and 5 from J, leaving 18 bases between them. Looked up from germline, CDR1 is MNHNS and CDR2 is SASEGT.

This clone was counted a few times. The J gene is TRBJ1-2, the V gene TRBV5-1; a weak D match, TRBD1 (5 bases). The CDR3 covers 14 residues. V was trimmed by 5 bases and J by 6 bases, leaving 17 bases between them. The germline V gene encodes CDR1 SGHRS and CDR2 YFSETQ. The CDR3 nucleotides are TGCGCCAGCAGTGACAGCCTCGCTGGCAATGGCTACACCTTC. It is translated as CASSDSLAGNGYTF.

This CDR3 is CASGNRQGADTQYF. The CDR3 region has the DNA TGTGCTAGTGGCAACCGACAGGGCGCAGATACGCAGTATTTT. The V and J genes are TRBV12-5 and TRBJ2-3, with 7 bases lining up with TRBD1. CDR3 length equals 14 residues. V lost 6 bases, J lost 4 bases, and 7 bases stayed unmatched. Per germline, CDR1 LGHNT and CDR2 FRNRAP.